These T cell receptor beta chains were read from a single sample in a study of cytotoxic CD8 clonotypes in ibrutinib-treated CLL. Some clones are missing from TCRdb's copy, which holds only in-frame ones; the method was immunoSEQ multiplex PCR. In the table there are fewer than 200,000 clones, more than 80% of which are singletons. Sample: PBMCs, taken after 24 months of ibrutinib treatment. The receptors shown here come from a human donor with chronic lymphocytic leukemia. Both conserved end residues are part of each CDR3. The D gene is left open where the match is weak. Size tells how often a clone was seen (once, few, many) or the class of an expanded clone, and some rows leave it out.

TRBV7-2	TRBJ2-3	.	.	TGTGCCAGCAGCTCAGGAGCGGTGCCAGATACGCAGTATTTT	CASSSGAVPDTQYF
TRBV19	TRBJ1-1	.	TRBD1	TGTGCCAGTAGTATTCCGACAGGGGGGAACACTGAAGCTTTCTTT	CASSIPTGGNTEAFF
TRBV9	TRBJ2-7	.	.	TGTGCCAGCAGCGTAGATGGACCCGAGCAGTACTTC	CASSVDGPEQYF
TRBV5-1	TRBJ1-2	.	.	TGCGCCAGCAGCGCCCGGGGGGGTGGAGGCTATGGCTACACCTTC	CASSARGGGGYGYTF
TRBV6-5	TRBJ2-7	once	.	TGTGCCAGCAGTTACTCGCGGACAATGTCCTACGAGCAGTACTTC	CASSYSRTMSYEQYF
TRBV27	TRBJ2-7	once	.	TGTGCCAGCAGCCGAAGTCGCGGATACTCCTACGAGCAGTACTTC	CASSRSRGYSYEQYF
TRBV18	TRBJ2-1	.	TRBD2	TGTGCCAGCTCACCAACAGCGGGGGCGTACAATGAGCAGTTCTTC	CASSPTAGAYNEQFF
TRBV28	TRBJ2-7	.	TRBD2	TGTGCCAGCAGTCCCGGGACTAGCGGGGTCAAAAGGTACTTC	CASSPGTSGVKRYF
TRBV5-1	TRBJ1-2	few	.	TGCGCCAGCAGACCCCGGGACACCTCTAACTATGGCTACACCTTC	CASRPRDTSNYGYTF
TRBV7-3	TRBJ2-1	.	.	TGTGCCAGCAGCCCGACGGGTGCCGACAATGAGCAGTTCTTC	CASSPTGADNEQFF
TRBV30	TRBJ2-5	.	.	TGTGCCTGGAGTGTTGGAGAGACCCAGTACTTC	CAWSVGETQYF
TRBV7-2	TRBJ2-1	.	TRBD2	TGTGCCAGCAGCTCGATTAGCGGGAGGTACAATGAGCAGTTCTTC	CASSSISGRYNEQFF
TRBV5-1	TRBJ1-4	.	.	TGCGCCAGCAGCAAGGGGGACATTACTAATGAAAAACTGTTTTTT	CASSKGDITNEKLFF
TRBV19	TRBJ2-3	.	.	TGTGCCAGTAGTCCAGGCTTCACAGATACGCAGTATTTT	CASSPGFTDTQYF
TRBV5-4	TRBJ1-5	few	.	TGTGCCAGCAGCTTGGATAGGGGAGTACAGCCCCAGCATTTT	CASSLDRGVQPQHF
TRBV28	TRBJ1-1	.	TRBD1	TGTGCCAGCAGAGCCGGGACAGGGGGAAAAACTGAAGCTTTCTTT	CASRAGTGGKTEAFF
TRBV28	TRBJ1-2	.	.	TGTGCCAGCACCTCCCCGGGAAGCTCGCGTGGCTACACCTTC	CASTSPGSSRGYTF
TRBV7-2	TRBJ1-5	once	.	TGTGCCAGCAGCCTAGCTTGGGAGGGTCAGCCCCAGCATTTT	CASSLAWEGQPQHF
TRBV28	TRBJ2-3	.	.	TGTGCCAGCAGTTTATGGGGTTCGGGGAGCACAGATACGCAGTATTTT	CASSLWGSGSTDTQYF
TRBV11-2	TRBJ1-2	once	.	TGTGCCAGCAGCTTAGACCCAGGGTACTATGGCTACACCTTC	CASSLDPGYYGYTF
TRBV7-9	TRBJ2-7	.	.	TGTGCCAGCAGCTCCGCCGGGACTCCACTCGAGCAGTACTTC	CASSSAGTPLEQYF
TRBV28	TRBJ2-4	few	TRBD2	TGTGCCAGCAGTCTTACAGCGGGAGGGTTAAACATTCAGTACTTC	CASSLTAGGLNIQYF
TRBV19	TRBJ1-4	.	.	TGTGCCAGTAGTATAACCGGGCCTTCTGACAGCGCAACTAATGAAAAACTGTTTTTT	CASSITGPSDSATNEKLFF
TRBV11-3	TRBJ2-4	.	TRBD1	TGTGCCAGCAGCTTAGGGACAGGGGCCAAAAACATTCAGTACTTC	CASSLGTGAKNIQYF
TRBV4-3	TRBJ2-3	once	TRBD2	TGCGCCAGCAGCCTCTGGACTAGCGTAACAGATACGCAGTATTTT	CASSLWTSVTDTQYF
TRBV13	TRBJ2-7	.	.	TGTGCCAGCAGTCCGGAGGAGTCTCCCGAGCAGTACTTC	CASSPEESPEQYF
TRBV13	TRBJ1-2	.	TRBD1	TGTGCCAGCAGCCTAGGGGGCGGCTATGGCTACACCTTC	CASSLGGGYGYTF
TRBV15	TRBJ2-7	.	.	TGTGCCACCAGCAGAGGCAGCAGCTACGAGCAGTACTTC	CATSRGSSYEQYF
TRBV13	TRBJ1-3	.	.	TGTGCCAGCAGCTCCGGGACTCGGGCTGGAAACACCATATATTTT	CASSSGTRAGNTIYF
TRBV19	TRBJ1-1	few	.	TGTGCCAGTAGTATGACATCCCCGGGGACTGAAGCTTTCTTT	CASSMTSPGTEAFF
TRBV9	TRBJ2-2	few	TRBD2	TGTGCCAGCAGCGTAACTAGCGGGAGTGTCCCCGGGGAGCTGTTTTTT	CASSVTSGSVPGELFF
TRBV18	TRBJ1-3	.	.	TGTGCCAGCTCACCACCGGGATCTGGAAACACCATATATTTT	CASSPPGSGNTIYF
TRBV14	TRBJ2-5	.	TRBD2	TGTGCCAGCAGCCAGAAAAAGCGGGAGGGCCAAGAGACCCAGTACTTC	CASSQKKREGQETQYF
TRBV18	TRBJ2-2	.	.	TGTGCCAGCTCAACGGACGTAGGCACCGGGGAGCTGTTTTTT	CASSTDVGTGELFF
TRBV6-5	TRBJ1-3	.	.	TGTGCCAGCAGCTTAGAGGCGCAGAGAAACACCATATATTTT	CASSLEAQRNTIYF
TRBV6-5	TRBJ1-2	.	.	TGTGCCAGCAGTTACAATTCGGTGATCAACTATGGCTACACCTTC	CASSYNSVINYGYTF
TRBV5-4	TRBJ2-7	.	.	TGTGCCAGCAGCCGTCAGGGGAAGGGGATTTACGAGCAGTACTTC	CASSRQGKGIYEQYF
TRBV6-5	TRBJ2-7	.	.	TGTGCCAGCAGGAAGACTAGCTCCTACGAGCAGTACTTC	CASRKTSSYEQYF
TRBV30	TRBJ2-4	.	.	TGTGCCTGGAGTGTAGGGGACGTTGCCAACATTCAGTACTTC	CAWSVGDVANIQYF
TRBV2	TRBJ1-5	few	TRBD1	TGTGCCAGCAGGACAGGGGGGATACAGCCCCAGCATTTT	CASRTGGIQPQHF
TRBV6-6	TRBJ2-7	.	.	TGTGCCAGCAGTGTGGACATGGAGGCCTACGAGCAGTACTTC	CASSVDMEAYEQYF
TRBV5-6	TRBJ1-4	.	.	TGTGCCAGCAGCTTGAACAGGGTGGGAAAACTGTTTTTT	CASSLNRVGKLFF
TRBV6-1	TRBJ1-5	once	TRBD1	TGTGCCAGCAGTAAACAGGGGGTCTATCAGCCCCAGCATTTT	CASSKQGVYQPQHF
TRBV18	TRBJ1-1	.	.	TGTGCCAGCCGCGCAGGGAGCACTGAAGCTTTCTTT	CASRAGSTEAFF
TRBV7-8	TRBJ2-2	.	TRBD2	TGTGCCAGCACCCTCACCGGCGGGGGTAACACCGGGGAGCTGTTTTTT	CASTLTGGGNTGELFF
TRBV19	TRBJ2-2	once	.	TGTGCCAGTAGTATAGACAGGGGGAACACCGGGGAGCTGTTTTTT	CASSIDRGNTGELFF
TRBV7-9	TRBJ1-1	.	.	TGTGCCAGCACCTCTTCGACGGGGACTGAAGCTTTCTTT	CASTSSTGTEAFF
TRBV11-2	TRBJ2-3	.	.	TGTGCCAGCAGCTTAGGTTGGACAGAATCCACAGATACGCAGTATTTT	CASSLGWTESTDTQYF
TRBV7-3	TRBJ2-7	once	.	TGTGCCAGCAGCTCCAGGGGCGGGAGACTTTACGAGCAGTACTTC	CASSSRGGRLYEQYF